This T cell receptor beta chain was sequenced for a study of blood T cell repertoires in COVID-19. The overall study: There were acute and convalescent COVID-19 samples, and they came from the United States, Italy and Spain.

Libraries were prepared by immunoSEQ multiplex PCR; TCRdb keeps only in-frame clonotypes and omits some of them. This table has over 200,000 clones, about 90% appearing once. Looked up from germline, CDR1 is SGHAT and CDR2 is FQNNGV. CDR3 length: 16 residues. The V segment lost 1 base and the J segment 5 bases; nucleotides outside the gene matches: 10. The chain carries TRBV11-2 and TRBJ1-1; 7 positions agree with TRBD1. Sequencing was carried out using peripheral blood. The receptor was isolated from a man aged 35 to 55 with active or convalescent COVID-19. DNA for the CDR3: TGTGCCAGCAGCTTAGCCCCACAGGGGAGACTAACTGAAGCTTTCTTT. It translates to CASSLAPQGRLTEAFF.